What follows are 30 T cell receptor beta chains derived from one specimen sequenced in a study of regulatory T cells in long-lasting Graves disease. Time point denoted: newly diagnosed GD, antithyroid drugs for less than 3 months. RNA extracted from PBMCs served as the sequencing template. Arm-PCR of CDR3 regions with iRepertoire HTBI primers generated TCR beta libraries. MiXCR, applied by TCRdb to the multiplex PCR reads, yields one record per CDR3 protein. The table has hundreds of thousands of distinct CDR3 sequences, less than 15% seen once. A further study also used this sample, focusing on T cells in Graves' hyperthyroidism and ophthalmopathy.

Sequencing used peripheral blood mononuclear cells (PBMCs), obtained at new diagnosis, from a patient treated with antithyroid drugs. These receptors were obtained from a man aged 25-45 years with Graves disease.

This clonotype appeared many times. CDR3 residues: CASSREGSGANVLTF. The CDR3 DNA reads as TGTGCCAGCAGCCGTGAGGGGTCTGGGGCCAACGTCCTGACTTTC. The V call is TRBV28, the J call TRBJ2-6, with D possibly being TRBD1 or TRBD2 (5 bases each). The germline V and J ends were trimmed by 6 bases and 1 base, with 10 bases remaining between them. The CDR3 has 15 residues. Germline-derived CDR1 and CDR2 are MDHEN and SYDVKM.

This clonotype showed up many times. The rearrangement uses TRBV20-1 and TRBJ2-1; D is uncertain. CDR3 length equals 14 residues. The ends were cut back, 3 bases at V and 3 bases at J, with 12 bases in the middle. Germline CDR1 is DFQATT and CDR2 is SNEGSKA (reference sequence). CDR3 loop: CSARTGPDYNEQFF. The CDR3 region has the DNA TGCAGTGCTAGGACCGGCCCCGACTACAATGAGCAGTTCTTC.

Details on this clonotype: One end of the junction is discordant with germline, which a read error may explain. V gene TRBV7-2 combines with J gene TRBJ2-7; 7 nucleotides agree with TRBD2. The CDR3 length is 16 residues. CDR1 is SGHTA and CDR2 is FQGNSA in the germline V gene. DNA for the CDR3: TGCGCCAGCACCCCGTCTGCGAGCGGGGCGGTCTACGAGCAGTACTTC. Amino acids: CASTPSASGAVYEQYF.

Many counts were recorded for this clonotype. The chain combines TRBV7-9 with TRBJ2-3; D remains ambiguous. There are 12 residues in the CDR3. Germline V CDR1 and CDR2: SEHNR, FQNEAQ (reference sequence). V gave up 4 bases and J gave up 7 bases, with 9 bases separating them. The DNA for the CDR3 is TGTGCCAGCAGCTCATTACTATATACGCAGTATTTT. Translating gives CASSSLLYTQYF.

This clonotype was detected many times. The J gene is TRBJ2-7, the V gene TRBV30; a possible D gene is TRBD2 (7 bases). This CDR3 contains 14 residues. From germline, CDR1 is GTSNPN and CDR2 SVGIG (reference sequence). V lost 2 bases and J lost 1, with 12 bases in between. In nucleotides, the CDR3 is TGTGCCTGGAGTTTGGCGGGGGCTTCCTACGAGCAGTACTTC. Protein product: CAWSLAGASYEQYF.

In the case of this clonotype: This clone may be a read error of a much larger clone one base away. Here the CDR3 DNA reads TGTGCCAGCAGCCCGCGGACAGGGGGCATTAATGGGCAGTTCTTC. This sequence encodes CASSPRTGGINGQFF. V usage is TRBV6-1 and J usage is TRBJ2-1; 11 nucleotides match TRBD1. Germline loops: CDR1 MNHNS, CDR2 SASEGT. The CDR3 runs 15 residues.

This clonotype has at least ten counts. The chain links TRBV24-1 to TRBJ1-5; possible D gene TRBD1, 6 bases. There are 13 residues in the CDR3. CDR1 and CDR2 (germline): KGHDR, SFDVKD. Between the trimmed V and J ends, which lost 5 bases and 6 bases, there was a span of 10 bases. The CDR3, as DNA: TGTGCCACCAGTGGCACAGGGATTCAGCCCCAGCATTTT. It codes for CATSGTGIQPQHF.

This clonotype occurred many times. The chain joins TRBV5-1 to TRBJ2-1; a weak D match, TRBD1 (5 bases). Germline V gene lookup returns CDR1 SGHRS and CDR2 YFSETQ. This CDR3 contains 15 residues. Trimming stripped 1 base from V and 8 bases from J, with 16 bases between. The CDR3 spells CASSLSGALWDEQFF. CDR3 nucleotide sequence: TGCGCCAGCAGCTTGTCTGGGGCGCTATGGGATGAGCAGTTCTTC.

Many counts were recorded for this clonotype. This sequence joins TRBV5-1 and TRBJ2-7; 11 bases map to TRBD2. The CDR3 is made up of 16 amino acids. Germline values: CDR1 SGHRS, CDR2 YFSETQ. With V trimmed by 0 bases and J by 3 bases, 5 bases remained unmatched. The CDR3 DNA is TGCGCCAGCAGCTTGGAACTAGCGGGAGTTGGCTACGAGCAGTACTTC. This translates into CASSLELAGVGYEQYF.

This clonotype was seen many times. The chain is built from TRBV30 and TRBJ1-5; 8 bases are shared with TRBD1. CDR1 and CDR2 from the germline V gene are GTSNPN and SVGIG (reference sequence). J lost 5 bases, V lost 7 bases, and 7 bases had no gene match. This CDR3 has 13 amino acids. In DNA form, the CDR3 reads TGTGCCTTTTCGACAGGGGCCCATCAGCCCCAGCATTTT. As protein: CAFSTGAHQPQHF.

This clonotype occurred many times. This sequence joins TRBV29-1 and TRBJ1-2; D unclear. Germline CDR1 and CDR2: SQVTM and ANQGSEA. This CDR3 region has 12 residues. V lost 1 base and J lost 4, with 7 bases in between. The CDR3 region is CSVEGLSYGYTF. The CDR3 DNA is TGCAGCGTTGAAGGCCTTAGCTATGGCTACACCTTC.

This clonotype is judged medium-sized. The chain recombines TRBV20-1 with TRBJ2-1; 8 positions agree with TRBD2. J was trimmed by 4 bases and V by 6 bases; bases with no gene match: 5. Germline CDR1 DFQATT, CDR2 SNEGSKA (reference sequence). The CDR3 totals 13 residues. CDR3 loop: CSAGTRRYNEQFF. Here the CDR3 DNA reads TGCAGTGCCGGGACTAGGAGATACAATGAGCAGTTCTTC.

The V call is TRBV6-5, the J call TRBJ2-2; 8 bases fit TRBD1. The V segment lost 2 bases and the J segment 2 bases; nucleotides outside the gene matches: 4. CDR1 is MNHEY and CDR2 is SVGAGI in the germline V gene. CDR3 size: 16 residues. Here the CDR3 reads CASSYLTGVNTGELFF. The CDR3, as DNA: TGTGCCAGCAGTTACCTGACAGGGGTAAACACCGGGGAGCTGTTTTTT.

There are a few counts of this clonotype. The CDR3 DNA reads TGTGCCAGCAGCACGATTCAAGGCCCCCTTCCCAAAAACATTCAGTACTTC. Translation gives CASSTIQGPLPKNIQYF. The chain links TRBV11-2 to TRBJ2-4; D gene unclear. The CDR3 totals 17 residues. Trimming cost V 5 bases and J 2 bases, with 19 bases left between them. Germline CDR1 SGHAT, CDR2 FQNNGV.

The sample holds many counts of this clonotype. This chain uses TRBV27 with TRBJ2-1; D is ambiguous. Germline CDR1 MNHEY, CDR2 SMNVEV (reference sequence). Deletions cut 0 bases from V and 8 bases from J, with 20 bases between. The CDR3 sequence is 17 residues long. CDR3 nucleotides: TGTGCCAGCAGTTTATCGAATGGCCCCATTCGTGGCGATGAGCAGTTCTTC. It is translated as CASSLSNGPIRGDEQFF.

This chain connects TRBV30 to TRBJ2-3, with TRBD2 identical over 8 bases. The germline gives CDR1 GTSNPN, CDR2 SVGIG (reference sequence). The V and J ends lost 0 bases and 7 bases, in that order; junction bases with no gene match: 9. CDR3 length: 15 residues. DNA of the CDR3: TGTGCCTGGAGTGTACGGGAGGGGTTCGGGTATACGCAGTATTTT. Translated, it gives CAWSVREGFGYTQYF.

At least ten counts were recorded for this clonotype. The CDR3: CASSAVAGFSYNEQFF. The CDR3 DNA sequence: TGTGCCAGCAGCGCCGTAGCGGGCTTCTCCTACAATGAGCAGTTCTTC. The V call is TRBV9, the J call TRBJ2-1; 7 nucleotides match TRBD2. Germline trimming cut 3 bases from V and 0 bases from J; bases unmatched to any gene: 6. Germline CDR1 SGDLS, CDR2 YYNGEE. The CDR3 extends over 16 amino acids. Full variable domain (missing parts from reference TRBV9 and TRBJ2-1): DSGVTQTPKHLITATGQRVTLRCSPRSGDLSVYWYQQSLDQGLQFLIQYYNGEERAKGNILERFSAQQFPDLHSELNLSSLELGDSALYFCASSAVAGFSYNEQFFGPGTRLTVL.

This clonotype was seen repeatedly, ten times or more. The rearrangement uses TRBV5-4 and TRBJ2-3; D remains unclear. Germline CDR1 and CDR2: SGHNT and YYREEE (reference sequence). V dropped 0 bases and J dropped 2 bases, with 7 bases sitting between them. The CDR3 has 14 amino acids. CDR3 in DNA: TGTGCCAGCAGCTTGGAGTCTACCACAGATACGCAGTATTTT. Residues: CASSLESTTDTQYF.

This clonotype appeared many times. The chain recombines TRBV29-1 with TRBJ2-1, with unresolved D. The germline CDR1 and CDR2 sequences are SQVTM and ANQGSEA. With 3 bases removed from V and 2 bases from J, the gap between germline ends came to 11 bases. CDR3 size: 14 residues. The chain's CDR3 is CSVEMGWAYNEQFF. The CDR3 DNA reads as TGCAGCGTTGAGATGGGGTGGGCCTACAATGAGCAGTTCTTC.

There are a few counts of this clonotype. The chain has TRBV10-3 and TRBJ2-4; perhaps D is TRBD1 or TRBD2 (5 bases each). Germline-derived CDR1 and CDR2 are ENHRY and SYGVKD. The CDR3 has 16 amino acids. The V gene lost 4 bases and the J gene lost 0 bases, with 13 bases spanning the gap. The CDR3 here is CAISGGGGEAKNIQYF. In DNA form, the CDR3 reads TGTGCCATCAGTGGGGGTGGGGGAGAAGCCAAAAACATTCAGTACTTC.

The sample holds a few counts of this clonotype. This chain uses TRBV9 with TRBJ2-1, with 7 bases that match TRBD1. This CDR3 is built from 13 residues. In germline, CDR1 is SGDLS, CDR2 YYNGEE. V shed 3 bases and J 6 bases; nucleotides not matched to a gene: 3. CDR3 region: CASSARQGNEQFF. The CDR3 DNA is TGTGCCAGCAGCGCCCGACAGGGCAATGAGCAGTTCTTC.

Only a few counts were recorded for this clonotype. The V call is TRBV29-1, the J call TRBJ2-7; either TRBD1 or TRBD2 may supply D (5 bases each). CDR3 length: 13 residues. V lost 8 bases to trimming and J lost 4 bases, with 18 bases between them. Germline loops: CDR1 SQVTM, CDR2 ANQGSEA. The CDR3 protein is CSQEWDPTYEQYF. The CDR3 nucleotides read TGCAGCCAAGAATGGGACCCCACATACGAGCAGTACTTC.

This clonotype was recorded many times. The V gene is TRBV29-1, the J gene TRBJ1-1, with 9 nucleotides matching TRBD1. This CDR3 is built from 16 residues. Germline loops: CDR1 SQVTM, CDR2 ANQGSEA. After removal of 6 bases from V and 1 base from J, the junction contained 12 bases not matched to a gene. This chain's CDR3 is CSVLQLPGQGNTEAFF. DNA of the CDR3: TGCAGCGTGCTACAACTTCCGGGACAGGGGAACACTGAAGCTTTCTTT.

There are many counts of this clonotype. The chain couples TRBV18 to TRBJ2-7, with TRBD2 identical over 10 bases. In germline, CDR1 is KGHSH, CDR2 LQKENI. V was pared by 3 bases and J by 1 base, with 6 bases of the junction left unmatched. This CDR3 spans 16 amino acids. Here the CDR3 reads CASSPSSGSSSYEQYF. The CDR3, as DNA: TGTGCCAGCTCACCCTCTAGCGGGAGTAGTTCCTACGAGCAGTACTTC.

This clonotype was detected ten times or more. This chain joins TRBV3-1 and TRBJ2-1; D is perhaps TRBD1 or TRBD2 (6 bases each). Germline-derived CDR1 and CDR2 are LGHDT and YNNKEL (reference sequence). The CDR3 length is 15 residues. The V end lost 1 base, the J end lost 12 bases, and 19 bases lay between the germline ends. The CDR3 loop is CASSQGPLGGNRQFF. The CDR3 DNA reads TGTGCCAGCAGCCAAGGGCCTCTAGGGGGGAATAGGCAGTTCTTC.

V usage is TRBV7-2 and J usage is TRBJ2-2, with 11 nucleotides matching TRBD1. J gave up 6 bases and V 5 bases, and 11 bases lay outside the gene matches. This CDR3 contains 17 residues. The germline CDR1 and CDR2 sequences are SGHTA and FQGNSA. CDR3 nucleotide sequence: TGTGCCAGCAGCCCTGGACCGGGACAGGGGGATCCCGGGGAGCTGTTTTTT. Residues: CASSPGPGQGDPGELFF. The full variable domain, completed using reference TRBV7-2 and TRBJ2-2, is GAGVSQSPSNKVTEKGKDVELRCDPISGHTALYWYRQSLGQGLEFLIYFQGNSAPDKSGLPSDRFSAERTGGSVSTLTIQRTQQEDSAVYLCASSPGPGQGDPGELFFGEGSRLTVL.

This clonotype has ten or more counts. The rearrangement joins TRBV7-2 to TRBJ1-2, with TRBD1 identical over 10 bases. CDR1 is SGHTA and CDR2 is FQGNSA in the germline V gene. V shed 4 bases, J shed 6 bases, and the junction held 14 bases outside the gene matches. The CDR3 is made up of 17 amino acids. The CDR3 nucleotides are TGTGCCAGCAGCTCCGTCCCGGGACAGGGGATCAAACATGGCTACACCTTC. Its translation is CASSSVPGQGIKHGYTF.

This clonotype has only a few counts. V and J are TRBV3-1 and TRBJ2-5; 9 nucleotides align to TRBD2. The trim removed 3 bases at V and 4 bases at J, leaving 6 bases unmatched. This CDR3 is built from 15 residues. Per the germline V gene, CDR1 is LGHDT and CDR2 is YNNKEL (reference sequence). CDR3 coding DNA: TGTGCCAGCAGCCATGAGCGGGAGGTAGCAGAGACCCAGTACTTC. It yields the protein CASSHEREVAETQYF.

The chain recombines TRBV2 with TRBJ1-6; 11 nucleotides match TRBD1. Germline assignment: CDR1 SNHLY and CDR2 FYNNEI. This CDR3 has 14 amino acids. V lost 6 bases to trimming and J lost 9 bases; unmatched junction nucleotides: 4. Here the CDR3 DNA reads TGTGCCAGCAGCGGACAGGGGGCTAGTTCACCCCTCCACTTT. Residues: CASSGQGASSPLHF.

This clonotype was observed once. This CDR3 fails to terminate in the conserved phenylalanine or tryptophan, so it likely reflects a read error. The chain links TRBV4-1 to TRBJ2-7; perhaps TRBD2 as D (5 bases). CDR3 size: 16 residues. V lost 1 base, J lost 2 bases, and 15 bases lay in between. Germline CDR1 reads MGHRA; CDR2 reads YSYEKL. CDR3 DNA sequence: TGCGCCAGCAGCCAAGTAAGAGGACTCATAACCTACGAGCAGTACTCC. Encoded protein: CASSQVRGLITYEQYS.